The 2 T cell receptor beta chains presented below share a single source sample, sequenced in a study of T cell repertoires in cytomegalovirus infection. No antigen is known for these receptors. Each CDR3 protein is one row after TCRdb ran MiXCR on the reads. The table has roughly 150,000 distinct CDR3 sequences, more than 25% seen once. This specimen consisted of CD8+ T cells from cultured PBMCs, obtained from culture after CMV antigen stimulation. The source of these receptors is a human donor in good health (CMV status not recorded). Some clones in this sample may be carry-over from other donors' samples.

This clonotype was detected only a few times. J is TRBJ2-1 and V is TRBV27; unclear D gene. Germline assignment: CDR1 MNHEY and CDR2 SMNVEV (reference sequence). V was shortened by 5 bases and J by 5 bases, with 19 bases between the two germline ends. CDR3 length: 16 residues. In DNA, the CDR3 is TGTGCCAGCAGTCCACGAGGTAAACACCCGGACAATGAGCAGTTCTTC. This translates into CASSPRGKHPDNEQFF.

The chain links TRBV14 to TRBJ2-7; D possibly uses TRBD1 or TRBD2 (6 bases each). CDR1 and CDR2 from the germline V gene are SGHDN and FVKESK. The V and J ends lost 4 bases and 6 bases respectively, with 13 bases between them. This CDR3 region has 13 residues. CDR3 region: CASSRPGGPEQYF. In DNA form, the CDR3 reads TGTGCCAGCAGCCGCCCCGGGGGCCCCGAGCAGTACTTC.